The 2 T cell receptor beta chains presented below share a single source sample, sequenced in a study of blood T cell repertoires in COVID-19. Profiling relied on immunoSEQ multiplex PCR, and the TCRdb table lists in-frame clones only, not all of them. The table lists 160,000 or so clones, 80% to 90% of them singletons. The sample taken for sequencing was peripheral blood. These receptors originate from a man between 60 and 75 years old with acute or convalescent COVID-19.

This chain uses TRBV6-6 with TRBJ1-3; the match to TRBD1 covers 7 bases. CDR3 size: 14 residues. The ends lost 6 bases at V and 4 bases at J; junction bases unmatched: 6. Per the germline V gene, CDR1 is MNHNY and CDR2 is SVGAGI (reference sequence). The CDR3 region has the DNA TGTGCCAGCAGACAGACAGGGTTCGGAAACACCATATATTTT. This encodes CASRQTGFGNTIYF.

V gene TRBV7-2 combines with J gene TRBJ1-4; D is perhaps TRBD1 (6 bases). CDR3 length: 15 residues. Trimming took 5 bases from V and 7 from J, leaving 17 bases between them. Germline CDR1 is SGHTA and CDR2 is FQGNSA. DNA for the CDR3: TGTGCCAGCAGCCCGCGCGGGGGGGCGGGTGAAAAACTGTTTTTT. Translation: CASSPRGGAGEKLFF.